This TCR beta chain was found in a study of neurological immune-mediated disorders (dated 2019 in TCRdb). Some background on the complete study: Among the roughly 34 multiple sclerosis patients, relapsing-remitting MS was present in around 31 and secondary progressive MS was present in 3. Peripheral blood TCR-beta repertoires from patients with HTLV-I-associated myelopathy (HAM/TSP), patients with multiple sclerosis, and healthy controls were compared in the study using UMI-based sequencing. The 90 to 120 TCR-beta libraries covered PBMC samples along with longitudinal samples, technical triplicates, and paired sorted CD4+ and CD8+ T-cell subsets. The cohort comprised 68 subjects: about 14 HAM/TSP patients, approximately 34 multiple sclerosis patients and around 20 healthy controls. Summary of the overall study and its limitations: The MS cluster was not associated with any clinical or MRI features, and the authors stated that larger cohorts are needed. Repertoires from 18 of 34 MS patients were grouped by phylogenetic analysis into a cluster of related CDR3 sequences, suggesting a possible repertoire-level signature. TCR clonal expansion was highest in HAM/TSP patients and lowest in MS patients, with MS patients falling below even healthy controls. No identical CDR3 amino acid sequences were shared among expanded clones across subjects, suggesting private TCR-beta repertoires in all groups.

V and J lose 5 bases and 0 bases, and a span of 13 bases separates them. The CDR3 numbers 16 residues from cysteine through phenylalanine. Kept here is only the CDR3 DNA, which spans 48 bases and is read in frame from base 1. cDNA synthesis used template-switch 5'RACE with a primer carrying a 10-nucleotide random unique molecular identifier tagging each TCR transcript. Every sequencing run covered 15-18 subjects and yielded more than 170 million TCR-beta sequences. The RNeasy kit was used for extraction of total RNA. TCR-beta VDJ regions were amplified with primers for the TCR constant region and the 5'RACE anchor, using the KAPA Real-time Library Amplification kit. Sample indexes and Illumina adaptors were added in a first PCR, after which library yield was increased in a second PCR. After Ampure bead purification, the TCR product of roughly 650 bp was size-selected on a 2% E-gel SizeSelection system. Library quality was checked on a Bioanalyzer, concentration was measured with Qubit, and libraries were quantified with the Kapa Library Quantification kit before pooling. An Illumina HiSeq 2500 sequenced the libraries paired-end 2 x 150 bp. To increase sequence diversity, about 23-30% phiX was spiked into each library pool. For the original study's pipeline: The UMI-based MiGEC pipeline processed quality-filtered reads and removed over 80% of raw TCR sequences during error correction. IMGT germline references were used for aligning VDJ genes, and each clonotype was defined as a unique CDR3 amino acid sequence together with its V-J genes. Clonal expansion, Shannon diversity and CDR3 relatedness were evaluated with VDJtools (CalcPairwiseDistances, ClusterSamples), while phylogenetic trees were built in CLCbio workbench. A clone was classed as expanded if it had 8 or more unique UMIs, a cutoff based on coefficient-of-variation modelling across technical triplicates. TCRdb itself trimmed the public reads at Q25 with fastp, ran MiXCR and retained productive beta chains. Rows are unified per CDR3 protein, each entry keeping the most common DNA and genes. Clone size and V and J calls follow TCRdb, not the original study. This sample is represented by roughly 120,000 distinct CDR3 sequences; roughly 3.2% of them were singletons. The ten largest clones add up to about 1.2% of the sample.

Unsorted PBMC libraries were generated from 2 million PBMCs stored in RNAlater at -80 °C until RNA extraction. Multiple sclerosis patients were enrolled in a US clinical protocol under which disease progression was evaluated by magnetic resonance imaging. Peripheral blood underwent Ficoll-Hypaque density gradient centrifugation to isolate PBMCs, which were then cryopreserved in liquid nitrogen. This clonotype was counted ten times or more. The antigen it recognizes is unknown. Base qualities were left out, and no much larger clone turns up one base away. Sequencing was carried out using PBMCs. The sequence joins TRBV12-3 or TRBV12-4 to TRBJ2-2; TRBD2 is a possible D gene, resting on 6 matching bases. The TCR was taken from a woman aged 25 to 39 with multiple sclerosis. CDR3 region: CASSARTIANTGELFF. The DNA sequence follows: TGTGCCAGCAGTGCTCGGACTATTGCGAACACCGGGGAGCTGTTTTTT.